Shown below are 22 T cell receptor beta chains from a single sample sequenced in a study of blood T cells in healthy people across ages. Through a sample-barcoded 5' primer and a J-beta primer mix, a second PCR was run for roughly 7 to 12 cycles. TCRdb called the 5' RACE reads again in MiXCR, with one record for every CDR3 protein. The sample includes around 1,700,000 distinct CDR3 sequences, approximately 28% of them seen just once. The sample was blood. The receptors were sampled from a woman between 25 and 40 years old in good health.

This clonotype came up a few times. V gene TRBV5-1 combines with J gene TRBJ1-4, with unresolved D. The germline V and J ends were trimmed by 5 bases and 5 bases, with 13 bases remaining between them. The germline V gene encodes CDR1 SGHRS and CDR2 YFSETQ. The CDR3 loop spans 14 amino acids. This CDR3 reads CASSREGANEKLFF. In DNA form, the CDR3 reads TGCGCCAGCAGTCGTGAGGGAGCGAATGAAAAACTGTTTTTT. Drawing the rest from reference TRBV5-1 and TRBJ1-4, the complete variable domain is KAGVTQTPRYLIKTRGQQVTLSCSPISGHRSVSWYQQTPGQGLQFLFEYFSETQRNKGNFPGRFSGRQFSNSRSEMNVSTLELGDSALYLCASSREGANEKLFFGSGTQLSVL.

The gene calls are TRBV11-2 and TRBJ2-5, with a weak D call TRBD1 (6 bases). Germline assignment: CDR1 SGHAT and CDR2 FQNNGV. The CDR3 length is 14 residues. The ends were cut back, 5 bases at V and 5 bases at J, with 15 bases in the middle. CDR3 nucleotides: TGTGCCAGCAGCGTCGGTTGGGGGCTCGAGACCCAGTACTTC. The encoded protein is CASSVGWGLETQYF.

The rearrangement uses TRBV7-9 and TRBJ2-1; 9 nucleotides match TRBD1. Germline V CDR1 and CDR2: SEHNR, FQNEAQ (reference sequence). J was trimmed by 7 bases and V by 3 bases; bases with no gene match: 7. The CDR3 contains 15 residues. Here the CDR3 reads CASSFTGGAPNEQFF. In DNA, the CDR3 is TGTGCCAGCAGCTTTACAGGGGGCGCCCCGAATGAGCAGTTCTTC.

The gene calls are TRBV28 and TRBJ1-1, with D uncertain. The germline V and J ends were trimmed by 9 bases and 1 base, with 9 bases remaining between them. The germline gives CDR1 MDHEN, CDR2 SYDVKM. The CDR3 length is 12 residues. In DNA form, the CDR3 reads TGTGCCAGTCAGGAGAGGAACACTGAAGCTTTCTTT. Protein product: CASQERNTEAFF.

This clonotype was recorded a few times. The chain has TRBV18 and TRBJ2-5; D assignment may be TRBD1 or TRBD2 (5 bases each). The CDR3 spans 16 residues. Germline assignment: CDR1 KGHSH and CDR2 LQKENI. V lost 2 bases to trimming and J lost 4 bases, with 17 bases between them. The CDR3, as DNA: TGTGCCAGCTCACCATCGGGGACCACTCTCCCAGAGACCCAGTACTTC. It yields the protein CASSPSGTTLPETQYF.

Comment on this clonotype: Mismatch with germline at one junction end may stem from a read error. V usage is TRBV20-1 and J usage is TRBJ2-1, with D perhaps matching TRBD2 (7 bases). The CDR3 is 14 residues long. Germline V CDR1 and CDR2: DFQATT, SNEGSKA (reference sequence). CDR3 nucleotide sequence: TGCGGTGCCCCCTCCGGGCGGGGGCTCAATGAGCAGTTCTTC. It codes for CGAPSGRGLNEQFF.

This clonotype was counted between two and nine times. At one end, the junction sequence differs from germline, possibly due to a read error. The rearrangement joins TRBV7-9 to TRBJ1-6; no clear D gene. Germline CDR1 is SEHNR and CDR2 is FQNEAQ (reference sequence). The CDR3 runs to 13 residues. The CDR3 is CAGSLTRDSPLHF. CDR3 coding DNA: TGTGCCGGCAGCTTAACAAGGGATTCACCCCTCCACTTT.

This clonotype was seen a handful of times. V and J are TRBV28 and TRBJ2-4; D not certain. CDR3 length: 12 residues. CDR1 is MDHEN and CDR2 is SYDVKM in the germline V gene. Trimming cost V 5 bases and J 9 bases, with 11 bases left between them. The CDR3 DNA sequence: TGTGCCAGCAGTCCCCCAGAGGCCATTCAGTACTTC. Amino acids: CASSPPEAIQYF. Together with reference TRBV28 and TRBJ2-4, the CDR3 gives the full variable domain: DVKVTQSSRYLVKRTGEKVFLECVQDMDHENMFWYRQDPGLGLRLIYFSYDVKMKEKGDIPEGYSVSREKKERFSLILESASTNQTSMYLCASSPPEAIQYFGAGTRLSVL.

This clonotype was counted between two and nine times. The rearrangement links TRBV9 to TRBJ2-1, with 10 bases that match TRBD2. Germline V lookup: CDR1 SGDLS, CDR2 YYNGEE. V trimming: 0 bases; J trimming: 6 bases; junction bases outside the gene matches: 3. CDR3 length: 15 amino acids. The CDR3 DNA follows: TGTGCCAGCAGCGTAGGTACTAGCGGGGTCAATGAGCAGTTCTTC. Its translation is CASSVGTSGVNEQFF.

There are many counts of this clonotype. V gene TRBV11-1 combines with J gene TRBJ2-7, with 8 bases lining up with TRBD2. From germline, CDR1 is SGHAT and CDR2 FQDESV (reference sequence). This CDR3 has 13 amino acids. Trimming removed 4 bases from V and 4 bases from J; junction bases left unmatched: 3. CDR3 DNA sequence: TGTGCCAGCAGCTCGACTAGCGCTTACGAGCAGTACTTC. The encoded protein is CASSSTSAYEQYF.

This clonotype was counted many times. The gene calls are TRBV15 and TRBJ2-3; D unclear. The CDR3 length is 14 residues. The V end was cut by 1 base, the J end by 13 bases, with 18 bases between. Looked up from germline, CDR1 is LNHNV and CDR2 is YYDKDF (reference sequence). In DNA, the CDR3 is TGTGCCACCAGCAGAGCAGGTCAAGGACCCCAGGAGTATTTT. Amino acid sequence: CATSRAGQGPQEYF. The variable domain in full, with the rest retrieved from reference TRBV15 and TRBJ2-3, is DAMVIQNPRYQVTQFGKPVTLSCSQTLNHNVMYWYQQKSSQAPKLLFHYYDKDFNNEADTPDNFQSRRPNTSFCFLDIRSPGLGDTAMYLCATSRAGQGPQEYFGPGTRLTVL.

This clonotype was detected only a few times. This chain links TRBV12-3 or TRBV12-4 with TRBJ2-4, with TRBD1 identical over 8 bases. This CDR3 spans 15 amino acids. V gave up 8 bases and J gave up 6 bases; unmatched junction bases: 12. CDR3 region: CASCPEAGGRNIQYF. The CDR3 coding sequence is TGTGCCAGCTGCCCAGAAGCAGGGGGCCGAAACATTCAGTACTTC.

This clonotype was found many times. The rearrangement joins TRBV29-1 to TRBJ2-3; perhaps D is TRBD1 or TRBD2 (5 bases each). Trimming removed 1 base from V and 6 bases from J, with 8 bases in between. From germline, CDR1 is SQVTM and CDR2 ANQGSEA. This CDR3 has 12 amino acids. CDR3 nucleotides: TGCAGCGTTGAAGGTTGGGGGGATACGCAGTATTTT. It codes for CSVEGWGDTQYF.

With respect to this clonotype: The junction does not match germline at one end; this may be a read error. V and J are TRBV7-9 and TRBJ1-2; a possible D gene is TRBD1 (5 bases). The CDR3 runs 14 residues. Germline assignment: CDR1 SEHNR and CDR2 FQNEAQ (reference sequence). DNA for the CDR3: TGTGCCAGCAGCCCGGGCGGGGGAGGCTATGGCTGCACCTTC. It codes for CASSPGGGGYGCTF.

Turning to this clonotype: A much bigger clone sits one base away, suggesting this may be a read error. CDR3 in amino acids: CASSSRDKGGYEQFF. The CDR3 DNA is TGCGCCAGCAGCTCGAGGGACAAGGGAGGTTATGAGCAGTTCTTC. The chain is built from TRBV5-1 and TRBJ2-1; possibly TRBD1 or TRBD2 for D (6 bases each). The CDR3 contains 15 residues. Trimming took 3 bases from V and 8 from J, leaving 18 bases between them. CDR1 SGHRS and CDR2 YFSETQ come from the germline V gene.

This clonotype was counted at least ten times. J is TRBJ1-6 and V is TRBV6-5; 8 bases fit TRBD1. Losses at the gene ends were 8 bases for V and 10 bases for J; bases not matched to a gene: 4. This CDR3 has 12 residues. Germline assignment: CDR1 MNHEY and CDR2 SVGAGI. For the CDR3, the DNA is TGTGCCAGCTCCAGGGGGCGATCACCCCTCCACTTT. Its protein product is CASSRGRSPLHF.

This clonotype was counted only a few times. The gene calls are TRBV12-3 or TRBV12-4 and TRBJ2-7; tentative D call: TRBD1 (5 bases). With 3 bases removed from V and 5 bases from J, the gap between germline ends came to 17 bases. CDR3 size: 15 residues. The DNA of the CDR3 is TGTGCCAGCAGTTTCGCCCAGGGATTGAAGGACGAGCAGTACTTC. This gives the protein CASSFAQGLKDEQYF.

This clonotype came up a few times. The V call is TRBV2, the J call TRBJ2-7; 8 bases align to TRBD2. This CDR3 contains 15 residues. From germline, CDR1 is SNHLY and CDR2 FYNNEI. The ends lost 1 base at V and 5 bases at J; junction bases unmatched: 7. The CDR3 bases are TGTGCCAGCAGTGAAGAAGTCGGGAGGGTCCACGAGCAGTACTTC. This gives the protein CASSEEVGRVHEQYF. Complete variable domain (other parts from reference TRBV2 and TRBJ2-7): EPEVTQTPSHQVTQMGQEVILRCVPISNHLYFYWYRQILGQKVEFLVSFYNNEISEKSEIFDDQFSVERPDGSNFTLKIRSTKLEDSAMYFCASSEEVGRVHEQYFGPGTRLTVT.

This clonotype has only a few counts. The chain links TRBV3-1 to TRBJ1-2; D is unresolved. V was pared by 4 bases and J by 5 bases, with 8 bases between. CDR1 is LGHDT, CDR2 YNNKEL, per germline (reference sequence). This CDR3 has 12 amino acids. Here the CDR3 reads CASSLDMYGYTF. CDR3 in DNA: TGTGCCAGCAGCCTCGACATGTATGGCTACACCTTC. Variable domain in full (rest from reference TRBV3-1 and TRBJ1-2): DTAVSQTPKYLVTQMGNDKSIKCEQNLGHDTMYWYKQDSKKFLKIMFSYNNKELIINETVPNRFSPKSPDKAHLNLHINSLELGDSAVYFCASSLDMYGYTFGSGTRLTVV.

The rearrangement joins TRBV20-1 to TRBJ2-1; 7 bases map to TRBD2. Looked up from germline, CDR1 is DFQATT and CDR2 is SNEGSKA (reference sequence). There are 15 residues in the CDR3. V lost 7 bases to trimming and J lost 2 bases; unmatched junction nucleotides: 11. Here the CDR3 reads CSVLRGRAPYNEQFF. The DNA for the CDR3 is TGCAGTGTCCTGCGGGGGAGGGCCCCCTACAATGAGCAGTTCTTC.

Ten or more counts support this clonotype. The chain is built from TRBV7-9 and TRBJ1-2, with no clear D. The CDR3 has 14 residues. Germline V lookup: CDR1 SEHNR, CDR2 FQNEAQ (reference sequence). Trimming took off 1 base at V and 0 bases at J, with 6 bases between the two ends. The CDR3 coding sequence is TGTGCCAGCAGCTTAGTAACGGCTAACTATGGCTACACCTTC. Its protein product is CASSLVTANYGYTF.

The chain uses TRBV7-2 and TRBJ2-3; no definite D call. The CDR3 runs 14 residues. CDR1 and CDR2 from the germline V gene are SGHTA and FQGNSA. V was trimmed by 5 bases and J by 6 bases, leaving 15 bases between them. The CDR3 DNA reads TGTGCCAGCAGCCAGGCGCAACAAGCTGATACGCAGTATTTT. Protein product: CASSQAQQADTQYF.